The present T cell receptor (beta chain) was sequenced within a study of pediatric ulcerative colitis. The rectum was sampled with one to two pinch biopsies at colonoscopy. Data came from immunoSEQ multiplex PCR; TCRdb stores just in-frame clones and leaves some out. The sample carries approximately 40,000 clones, about 75% recorded once. The CDR3 sequence is 15 residues long. In germline, CDR1 is SGHRS, CDR2 YFSETQ. The V gene lost 2 bases and the J gene lost 5 bases, with 16 bases spanning the gap. This TCR was sampled from a boy between 5 and 17 years old with severe ulcerative colitis. The sample taken for sequencing was gut tissue. The rearrangement links TRBV5-1 to TRBJ2-5, with D possibly being TRBD2 (7 bases). The CDR3 nucleotides are TGCGCCAGCAGCTTAGTCGCGGGGGCGCGGGAGACCCAGTACTTC. Translated: CASSLVAGARETQYF.